This TCR beta chain was observed in a study of blood T cell repertoires in COVID-19. In the source study's methods: Nucleated cell number was recorded as an estimate derived from reference gene primer amplification. This table comes from immunoSEQ multiplex PCR, and its TCRdb copy is limited to in-frame clones, with some not included. V, J and clone size are taken as reported in that table, and D and trimming were inferred from the DNA itself. This repertoire shows some 160,000 clones, around 83% found once; its top ten account for approximately 1.5%. The CDR3 loop spans 14 amino acids. From germline, CDR1 is WSHSY and CDR2 SAAADI. V was clipped by 6 bases and J by 1 base, with 12 bases between them.

Sequences were obtained from peripheral blood. V is TRBV10-2 and J is TRBJ2-5; no definite D call. The source of this sequence is a human donor in a cohort sampled during active COVID-19. The CDR3 DNA reads TGCGCCAGCAGCGAAAGTAGAGGCCAAGAGACCCAGTACTTC. Its translation: CASSESRGQETQYF.